One sample yielded the 26 T cell receptor beta chains listed below, sequenced in a study of beta chain features in type 1 diabetes. Expressed TCRB transcripts got sequenced, as all isolated RNA was reverse transcribed. TCRdb's copy holds only in-frame clones and misses some; the assay was immunoSEQ multiplex PCR. Of hundreds of thousands of clones listed, about a sixth are singletons. Sequencing was performed on naive CD4+ T cells from blood. Source of these receptors: a man aged 18 to 35 in good health.

The chain links TRBV4-1 to TRBJ2-2; 8 bases agree with TRBD1. The CDR3 consists of 17 residues. Per the germline V gene, CDR1 is MGHRA and CDR2 is YSYEKL. The ends lost 1 base at V and 4 bases at J; junction bases unmatched: 8. The CDR3 here is CASSQGSITGGTGELFF. The CDR3 nucleotides are TGCGCCAGCAGCCAAGGATCGATTACAGGGGGCACCGGGGAGCTGTTTTTT.

The chain employs TRBV2 and TRBJ1-5; 8 bases line up with TRBD1. After removal of 6 bases from V and 6 bases from J, the junction contained 7 bases not matched to a gene. Germline-derived CDR1 and CDR2 are SNHLY and FYNNEI. The CDR3 runs to 14 residues. Here the CDR3 reads CASSQDRGSQPQHF. As DNA, the CDR3 is TGTGCCAGCAGCCAAGACAGGGGTAGTCAGCCCCAGCATTTT.

The chain uses TRBV5-1 and TRBJ1-1; the D gene is possibly TRBD1 (5 bases). The CDR3 has 12 amino acids. V was shortened by 4 bases and J by 11 bases, with 15 bases between the two germline ends. Germline lookup yields CDR1 SGHRS and CDR2 YFSETQ. CDR3 sequence: CASSIGHSGAFF. The CDR3 bases are TGCGCCAGCAGCATCGGACATTCGGGGGCTTTCTTT.

Details on this clone: Sequence at one end of the junction differs from germline and may be a read error. The chain couples TRBV7-7 to TRBJ2-3; perhaps TRBD2 as D (6 bases). The CDR3 extends over 15 amino acids. Germline loops: CDR1 SSHAT, CDR2 FNYEAQ (reference sequence). CDR3 DNA sequence: TGTGCTAGCAGCTTAGGGCGGGGACGCACAGATACGCAGTATTTT. Translation: CASSLGRGRTDTQYF.

This clone came up a few times. The J gene is TRBJ2-6, the V gene TRBV29-1; D remains ambiguous. V gave up 3 bases and J gave up 2 bases, with 11 bases separating them. The CDR3 extends over 15 amino acids. CDR1 and CDR2 from the germline V gene are SQVTM and ANQGSEA. This CDR3 is CSVDTGRPGANVLTF. The CDR3 DNA is TGCAGCGTTGATACCGGCAGGCCTGGGGCCAACGTCCTGACTTTC. Drawing the rest from reference TRBV29-1 and TRBJ2-6, the complete variable domain is SAVISQKPSRDICQRGTSLTIQCQVDSQVTMMFWYRQQPGQSLTLIATANQGSEATYESGFVIDKFPISRPNLTFSTLTVSNMSPEDSSIYLCSVDTGRPGANVLTFGAGSRLTVL.

The sample holds a few counts of this clone. The chain combines TRBV4-1 with TRBJ1-2; 8 bases line up with TRBD1. V lost 0 bases to trimming and J lost 6 bases; unmatched junction nucleotides: 15. In germline, CDR1 is MGHRA, CDR2 YSYEKL. The CDR3 has 18 amino acids. The CDR3 here is CASSQDGQGAQGGHGYTF. In nucleotides, the CDR3 is TGCGCCAGCAGCCAAGATGGACAGGGTGCACAGGGAGGACATGGCTACACCTTC.

This sequence joins TRBV5-1 and TRBJ2-5, with 9 bases aligning to TRBD2. The V and J ends lost 4 bases and 5 bases, in that order; junction bases with no gene match: 9. Germline V gives CDR1 SGHRS, CDR2 YFSETQ. The CDR3 has 15 residues. CDR3 sequence: CASSIGAGGVETQYF. CDR3 in DNA: TGCGCCAGCAGCATTGGTGCGGGAGGGGTCGAGACCCAGTACTTC.

The chain carries TRBV10-3 and TRBJ2-3, with TRBD2 matching over 14 bases. Germline V gene sequence: CDR1 ENHRY, CDR2 SYGVKD. The CDR3 length is 15 residues. Unmatched junction bases numbered 5, after V lost 6 bases and J lost 6 bases. CDR3 in DNA: TGTGCCATCAGCGGACTAGCGGGGGGCCTGGATACGCAGTATTTT. Translated, it gives CAISGLAGGLDTQYF.

The gene calls are TRBV18 and TRBJ1-2; a possible D gene is TRBD1 (6 bases). Trimming shortened V by 0 bases and J by 6 bases, and 11 bases separated the two germline ends. This CDR3 comprises 14 residues. Germline CDR1 KGHSH, CDR2 LQKENI. Written as DNA, the CDR3 is TGTGCCAGCTCACCACCGAACAGGGAAAATGGCTACACCTTC. It codes for CASSPPNRENGYTF.

The V call is TRBV29-1, the J call TRBJ1-1; TRBD1 agrees at 7 bases. This CDR3 spans 13 amino acids. Losses at the gene ends were 2 bases for V and 6 bases for J; bases not matched to a gene: 6. CDR1 and CDR2 (germline): SQVTM, ANQGSEA. Here the CDR3 reads CSVEILGGSEAFF. In DNA form, the CDR3 reads TGCAGCGTTGAAATCTTAGGGGGCTCTGAAGCTTTCTTT.

This chain links TRBV4-3 with TRBJ2-1, with TRBD2 as a possible D gene (6 bases). V shed 3 bases and J shed 6 bases, with 12 bases lying between them. CDR1 is LGHNA, CDR2 YSLEER, per germline. This CDR3 has 14 residues. The CDR3: CASSQRTSPNEQFF. The DNA for the CDR3 is TGCGCCAGCAGCCAGCGCACTAGCCCCAATGAGCAGTTCTTC.

This clone was observed a handful of times. The V gene is TRBV28, the J gene TRBJ1-4; 7 positions match TRBD1. The ends lost 5 bases at V and 11 bases at J; junction bases unmatched: 11. Germline lookup yields CDR1 MDHEN and CDR2 SYDVKM. CDR3 size: 14 residues. CDR3 region: CASSRQGLLRKLFF. DNA of the CDR3: TGTGCCAGCAGTAGACAGGGTTTGTTGCGGAAACTGTTTTTT.

The chain joins TRBV2 to TRBJ1-2; 10 bases are a match to TRBD1. CDR3 length equals 15 residues. Per the germline V gene, CDR1 is SNHLY and CDR2 is FYNNEI. V was clipped by 6 bases and J by 2 bases; unmatched bases: 6. CDR3 DNA sequence: TGTGCCAGCAGAACCGACAGGGGGCCCAACTATGGCTACACCTTC. This gives the protein CASRTDRGPNYGYTF.

The rearrangement joins TRBV7-9 to TRBJ2-3; 10 nucleotides match TRBD2. After removal of 3 bases from V and 4 bases from J, the junction contained 4 bases not matched to a gene. Germline V lookup: CDR1 SEHNR, CDR2 FQNEAQ (reference sequence). The CDR3 totals 15 residues. The CDR3 spells CASSFASGSPDTQYF. CDR3 nucleotides: TGTGCCAGCAGCTTCGCTAGCGGGAGCCCAGATACGCAGTATTTT.

The table lists this clone with a few counts. The gene calls are TRBV5-1 and TRBJ1-5; D is unclear. This CDR3 spans 13 amino acids. CDR1 and CDR2 from the germline V gene are SGHRS and YFSETQ. The V end lost 4 bases, the J end lost 4 bases, and 9 bases lay between the germline ends. The CDR3 nucleotides are TGCGCCAGCAGCCGGGAACGGAATCAGCCCCAGCATTTT. Protein: CASSRERNQPQHF.

The sample holds a few counts of this clone. The chain employs TRBV4-3 and TRBJ2-7; TRBD2 might be the D (5 bases). The ends were cut back, 4 bases at V and 7 bases at J, with 11 bases in the middle. Germline CDR1 LGHNA, CDR2 YSLEER. This CDR3 region has 12 residues. The CDR3 protein is CASSRPGKEQYF. DNA of the CDR3: TGCGCCAGCAGCCGCCCCGGGAAAGAGCAGTACTTC.

CDR3 coding DNA: TGTGCCAGCTCTGTAAACCGGGCGGAGACCCAGTACTTC. It encodes CASSVNRAETQYF. The rearrangement uses TRBV18 and TRBJ2-5; unclear D gene. Germline CDR1 reads KGHSH; CDR2 reads LQKENI. CDR3 length: 13 residues. Trimming left V 6 bases short and J 5 bases short, with 13 bases between.

This clone was found a few times. The chain joins TRBV5-1 to TRBJ2-7; no clear D gene. Trimming pared 0 bases from V and 6 bases from J, leaving 7 bases between. The germline V gene has CDR1 SGHRS and CDR2 YFSETQ. The CDR3 is 12 residues long. The CDR3 region is CASSLGQAEQYF. The CDR3 nucleotides are TGCGCCAGCAGCTTGGGACAAGCCGAGCAGTACTTC. Using reference TRBV5-1 and TRBJ2-7 for the parts outside the CDR3, the full variable domain is KAGVTQTPRYLIKTRGQQVTLSCSPISGHRSVSWYQQTPGQGLQFLFEYFSETQRNKGNFPGRFSGRQFSNSRSEMNVSTLELGDSALYLCASSLGQAEQYFGPGTRLTVT.

This clone was counted a few times. This chain joins TRBV5-1 and TRBJ2-7; TRBD2 aligns across 13 bases. CDR1 SGHRS and CDR2 YFSETQ come from the germline V gene. This CDR3 is built from 15 residues. V was pared by 2 bases and J by 6 bases, with 5 bases of the junction left unmatched. The CDR3 protein is CASSFGLAGVGEQYF. In nucleotides, the CDR3 is TGCGCCAGCAGCTTTGGACTAGCGGGAGTAGGCGAGCAGTACTTC.

There are a few counts of this clone. The genes are TRBV10-3 and TRBJ1-1, with D possibly being TRBD1 (5 bases). The CDR3 sequence is 13 residues long. Per the germline V gene, CDR1 is ENHRY and CDR2 is SYGVKD. V was pared by 4 bases and J by 8 bases, with 14 bases between. The CDR3 spells CAISGGLASEAFF. CDR3 DNA: TGTGCCATCAGTGGGGGACTAGCGTCAGAAGCTTTCTTT.

In its sample, this clone was seen a few times. The rearrangement uses TRBV2 and TRBJ2-2; tentative D call: TRBD1 (6 bases). Germline V lookup: CDR1 SNHLY, CDR2 FYNNEI. This CDR3 spans 13 amino acids. Between the trimmed V and J ends, which lost 8 bases and 7 bases, there was a span of 14 bases. CDR3 loop: CASETQGFGELFF. CDR3 DNA: TGTGCCAGCGAGACACAGGGATTCGGGGAGCTGTTTTTT.

This clone has just one count. This chain uses TRBV4-1 with TRBJ2-6; D is perhaps TRBD2 (6 bases). V was cut by 2 bases and J by 5 bases, with 10 bases left in between. There are 15 residues in the CDR3. CDR1 is MGHRA and CDR2 is YSYEKL in the germline V gene. CDR3 amino acids: CASSQRRERANVLTF. CDR3 coding DNA: TGCGCCAGCAGCCAACGACGGGAGAGGGCCAACGTCCTGACTTTC.

J is TRBJ1-1 and V is TRBV9; D unresolved. CDR1 is SGDLS and CDR2 is YYNGEE in the germline V gene. The CDR3 runs 13 residues. The germline V and J ends were trimmed by 0 bases and 4 bases, with 7 bases remaining between them. This CDR3 is CASSVAAVTEAFF. The CDR3, as DNA: TGTGCCAGCAGCGTAGCAGCGGTCACTGAAGCTTTCTTT. Looking up the rest from reference TRBV9 and TRBJ1-1 gives the full variable domain: DSGVTQTPKHLITATGQRVTLRCSPRSGDLSVYWYQQSLDQGLQFLIQYYNGEERAKGNILERFSAQQFPDLHSELNLSSLELGDSALYFCASSVAAVTEAFFGQGTRLTVV.

This clone was counted a few times. This chain links TRBV7-9 with TRBJ2-7; D unclear. Germline-derived CDR1 and CDR2 are SEHNR and FQNEAQ (reference sequence). Trimming took 0 bases from V and 6 from J, leaving 9 bases between them. This CDR3 region has 13 residues. DNA for the CDR3: TGTGCCAGCAGCTTAGCTGCAGTTCTCGAGCAGTACTTC. Residues: CASSLAAVLEQYF.

The CDR3 spells CASSEAYRVDPGELFF. Written as DNA, the CDR3 is TGTGCCAGCAGTGAAGCGTACAGGGTGGATCCCGGGGAGCTGTTTTTT. The J gene is TRBJ2-2, the V gene TRBV6-1; a possible D gene is TRBD1 (6 bases). Germline V gene data show CDR1 as MNHNS and CDR2 as SASEGT. The CDR3 consists of 16 residues. Trimming removed 0 bases from V and 6 bases from J, with 14 bases in between.

The rearrangement links TRBV25-1 to TRBJ1-1, with D possibly being TRBD1 (5 bases). The germline V gene encodes CDR1 MGHDK and CDR2 SYGVNS. CDR3 length: 13 amino acids. Trimming left V 7 bases short and J 1 base short, with 10 bases between. The DNA for the CDR3 is TGTGCCAGCAAGGGGAGGGAGAACACTGAAGCTTTCTTT. Amino acids: CASKGRENTEAFF.